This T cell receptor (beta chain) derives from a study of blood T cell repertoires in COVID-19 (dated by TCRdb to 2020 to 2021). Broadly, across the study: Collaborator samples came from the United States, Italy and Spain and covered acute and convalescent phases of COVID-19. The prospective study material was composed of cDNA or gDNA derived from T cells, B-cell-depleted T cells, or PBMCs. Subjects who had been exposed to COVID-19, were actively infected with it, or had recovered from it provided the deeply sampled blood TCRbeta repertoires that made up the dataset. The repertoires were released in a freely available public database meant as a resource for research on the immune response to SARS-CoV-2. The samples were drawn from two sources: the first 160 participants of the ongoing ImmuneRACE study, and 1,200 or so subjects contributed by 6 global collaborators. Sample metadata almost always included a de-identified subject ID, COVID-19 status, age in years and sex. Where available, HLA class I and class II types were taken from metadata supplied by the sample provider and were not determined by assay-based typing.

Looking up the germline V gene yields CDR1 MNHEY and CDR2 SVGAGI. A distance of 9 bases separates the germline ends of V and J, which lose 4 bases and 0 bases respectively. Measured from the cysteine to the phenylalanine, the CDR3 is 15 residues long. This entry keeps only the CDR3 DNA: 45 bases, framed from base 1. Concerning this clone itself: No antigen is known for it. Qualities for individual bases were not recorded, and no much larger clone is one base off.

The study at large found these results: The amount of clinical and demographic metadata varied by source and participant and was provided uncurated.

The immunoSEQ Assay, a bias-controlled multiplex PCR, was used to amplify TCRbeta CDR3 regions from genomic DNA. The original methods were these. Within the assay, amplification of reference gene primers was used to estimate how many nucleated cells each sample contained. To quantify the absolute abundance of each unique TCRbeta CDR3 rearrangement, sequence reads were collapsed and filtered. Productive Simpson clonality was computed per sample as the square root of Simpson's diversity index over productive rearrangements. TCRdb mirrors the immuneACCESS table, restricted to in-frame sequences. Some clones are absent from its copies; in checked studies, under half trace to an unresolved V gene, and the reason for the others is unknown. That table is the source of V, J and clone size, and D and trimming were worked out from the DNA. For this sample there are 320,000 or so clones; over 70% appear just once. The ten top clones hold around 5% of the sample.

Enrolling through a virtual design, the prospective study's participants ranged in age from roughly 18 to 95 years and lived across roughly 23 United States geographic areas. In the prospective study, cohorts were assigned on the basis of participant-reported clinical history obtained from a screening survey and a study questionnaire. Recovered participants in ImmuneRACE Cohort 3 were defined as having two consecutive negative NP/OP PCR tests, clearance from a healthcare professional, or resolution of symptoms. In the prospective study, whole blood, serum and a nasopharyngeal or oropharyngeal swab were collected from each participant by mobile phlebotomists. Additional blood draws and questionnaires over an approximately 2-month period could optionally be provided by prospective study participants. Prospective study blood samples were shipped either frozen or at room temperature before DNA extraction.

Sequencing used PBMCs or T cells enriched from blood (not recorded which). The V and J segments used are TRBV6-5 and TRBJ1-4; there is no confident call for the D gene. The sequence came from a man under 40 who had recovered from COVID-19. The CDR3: CASSSSGATNEKLFF. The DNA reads TGTGCCAGCAGTTCTTCAGGCGCAACTAATGAAAAACTGTTTTTT.